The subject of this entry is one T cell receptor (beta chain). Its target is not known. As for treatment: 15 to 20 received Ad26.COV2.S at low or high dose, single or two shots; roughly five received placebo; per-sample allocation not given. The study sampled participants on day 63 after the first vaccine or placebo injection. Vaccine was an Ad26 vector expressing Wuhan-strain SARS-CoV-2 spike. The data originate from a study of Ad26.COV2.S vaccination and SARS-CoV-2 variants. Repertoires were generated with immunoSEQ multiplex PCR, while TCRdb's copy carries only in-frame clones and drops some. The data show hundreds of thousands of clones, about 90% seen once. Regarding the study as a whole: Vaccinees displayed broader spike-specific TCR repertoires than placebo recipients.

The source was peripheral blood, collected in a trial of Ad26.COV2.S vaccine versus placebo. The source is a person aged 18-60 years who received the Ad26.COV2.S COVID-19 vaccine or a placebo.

The CDR3 nucleotides are TGCGCCAGCAGTGAGTCGGACAGGGAGTACGAGCAGTACTTC. This translates into CASSESDREYEQYF. The chain links TRBV10-1 to TRBJ2-7, with TRBD1 matching over 8 bases. The CDR3 loop spans 14 amino acids. From germline, CDR1 is WNHNN and CDR2 SYGVQD (reference sequence). With 0 bases clipped from V and 4 bases from J, the junction kept 2 bases outside the gene matches.